This T cell receptor beta chain was recovered during a study of T cell repertoires in cytomegalovirus infection (dated by TCRdb to between 2018 and 2021). In the study overall: Alongside well-studied HLA-B-restricted epitopes, the peptide stimulations were aimed at recently identified HLA-C-restricted CMV epitopes, whose presentation resists viral immunomodulation. Because public TCR beta signatures pointed to carriage of CMV infection together with the matching HLA type, the HLA type of each donor mattered for the analysis. Study-wide conclusions, independent of this receptor: In the ex vivo response, HLA-C-restricted CMV-specific TCR beta clonotypes were dominant, and in two of eight donors the single most frequent clonotype came from this HLA-C-restricted group. Carriers of CMV infection plus the relevant HLA type were discriminated by the cumulative frequency of public TCR beta family members in the study cohort and in an independent roughly 400-donor cohort.

Notes on this clonotype: Its antigen target is currently unknown. Base qualities are not at hand, and no much larger clone is one base apart.

The CDR3 contains 18 residues, cysteine and phenylalanine counted. The only DNA kept is the CDR3, 54 bases in frame from the first base. CDR1 is given as MNHEY and CDR2 as SMNVEV, both from the germline V gene (reference sequence). V is trimmed back by 2 bases and J by 0 bases, and the junction contains 6 bases that no gene match accounts for. The intended sense of this specimen's treatment or condition label: in vitro stimulation with specific CMV peptide epitopes to enrich CMV-specific T cells. For sequencing, an Illumina HiSeq 1500 was employed. TCRdb redid the processing of the public reads, applying fastp at Q25 and MiXCR, and retained in-frame beta chains. Here each entry gathers all rows of one CDR3 protein and keeps the most common genes and DNA. Recorded for this sample are fewer than 1,000,000 distinct CDR3 sequences; roughly a third of them occurred a single time. The ten largest make up around an eighth of the sample.

This clonotype originated in a human donor in good health (CMV status not recorded). Some clones in this sample may be carry-over from other donors' samples. The rearranged segments are TRBV27 and TRBJ2-1; the junction holds 11 bases that match TRBD2. The sample here was cultured CD8+ T cells from PBMCs, taken from culture after CMV antigen stimulation. The DNA is as follows: TGTGCCAGCAGTTTAGATCCTAGCGGGGGGCGCTCCTACAATGAGCAGTTCTTC. Its amino acids are CASSLDPSGGRSYNEQFF.